A selection of T cell receptor beta chains follows, all from one sample in a study of spatial heterogeneity in lung cancer. TCRdb itself ran the 5' RACE reads through MiXCR, one entry per CDR3 protein. The sample contains 40,000 to 50,000 distinct CDR3 sequences, around 13% of which appear only once. The sample was PBMCs, taken at surgery. These receptors originate from a male donor with early-stage non-small cell lung cancer. Each CDR3 is given with its conserved first and last residue. A D gene is named only where the DNA matches it firmly. Some rows mark clone size as missing; the rest say once, few, many or name a class of expanded clone.

abundance,j_gene,d_gene,v_gene,CDR3aa,CDR3nt
few,TRBJ1-5,.,TRBV7-2,CASSLIAGWSQPQHF,TGTGCCAGCAGCTTAATAGCAGGTTGGAGCCAGCCCCAGCATTTT
many,TRBJ1-2,.,TRBV20-1,CSAIGDNYGYTF,TGCAGTGCTATAGGGGACAACTATGGCTACACCTTC
many,TRBJ2-4,.,TRBV7-9,CASSPNFGGKGAKNIQYF,TGTGCCAGCAGCCCTAATTTCGGCGGGAAGGGGGCCAAAAACATTCAGTACTTC
many,TRBJ2-1,TRBD2,TRBV7-9,CASSPPPSSGYNEQFF,TGTGCCAGCAGCCCCCCCCCTTCTAGCGGATACAATGAGCAGTTCTTC
few,TRBJ2-2,.,TRBV5-6,CASSFRYPGRSNTGELFF,TGTGCCAGCAGCTTCCGGTATCCAGGCCGGTCGAACACCGGGGAGCTGTTTTTT
many,TRBJ1-5,.,TRBV23-1,CASSQSDVCCGTHNQPQHF,TGCGCCAGCAGTCAATCGGATGTCTGCTGCGGGACCCACAATCAGCCCCAGCATTTT
.,TRBJ1-6,.,TRBV3-1,CASSRGENGDSPLHF,TGTGCCAGCAGCCGGGGGGAAAACGGGGATTCACCCCTCCACTTT
many,TRBJ1-2,.,TRBV19,CASRQPGVSNYGYTF,TGTGCCAGTAGGCAACCAGGGGTCTCTAACTATGGCTACACCTTC
many,TRBJ2-7,TRBD1,TRBV29-1,CSVAETGGVQQYF,TGCAGCGTTGCCGAGACAGGGGGCGTCCAGCAGTACTTC
few,TRBJ2-3,.,TRBV20-1,CSARDAQGRDTQYF,TGCAGTGCTAGAGATGCCCAGGGAAGGGATACGCAGTATTTT
many,TRBJ2-7,.,TRBV27,CASSPGDTFYEQYF,TGTGCCAGCAGTCCCGGGGACACTTTCTACGAGCAGTACTTC
few,TRBJ1-2,TRBD1,TRBV3-1,CASSQTGGLYGYTF,TGTGCCAGCAGCCAGACAGGGGGCCTCTATGGCTACACCTTC
few,TRBJ1-1,.,TRBV3-1,CASSQGRGANTEAFF,TGTGCCAGCAGCCAAGGTCGAGGGGCAAACACTGAAGCTTTCTTT
many,TRBJ1-1,.,TRBV3-1,CASSPALGHLIMNTEAFF,TGTGCCAGCAGCCCGGCTCTGGGTCACCTTATCATGAACACTGAAGCTTTCTTT
.,TRBJ2-3,.,TRBV5-1,CTSSVGTDTDTQYF,TGCACCAGCAGCGTCGGGACGGACACAGATACGCAGTATTTT
.,TRBJ2-5,TRBD1,TRBV7-9,CASSWWDSQETQYF,TGTGCCAGCAGCTGGTGGGACAGTCAAGAGACCCAGTACTTC
many,TRBJ2-7,.,TRBV5-1,CASSRDNSYEQYF,TGCGCCAGCAGCCGGGACAACTCCTACGAGCAGTACTTC
few,TRBJ1-4,.,TRBV2,CASNAGTAGVVDEKLFF,TGTGCCAGCAACGCCGGGACGGCGGGCGTGGTTGATGAAAAACTGTTTTTT
many,TRBJ2-4,.,TRBV12-3/TRBV12-4,CASRPPGDIQYF,TGTGCCAGCAGGCCCCCAGGGGACATTCAGTACTTC
once,TRBJ2-7,.,TRBV2,CASSGDHSYEQYF,TGTGCCAGCAGTGGGGACCATTCCTACGAGCAGTACTTC
few,TRBJ1-4,.,TRBV12-3/TRBV12-4,CASCDSKGEKLFF,TGTGCCAGCTGTGACAGCAAGGGTGAAAAACTGTTTTTT
.,TRBJ2-3,.,TRBV20-1,CSARDTRDSTDTQYF,TGCAGTGCTAGAGATACCCGGGATAGCACAGATACGCAGTATTTT
.,TRBJ1-5,.,TRBV10-3,CATGGVRSNQPQHF,TGTGCCACCGGGGGTGTTCGAAGCAATCAGCCCCAGCATTTT
few,TRBJ2-1,.,TRBV7-9,CASSPPYVAASSYNEQFF,TGTGCCAGCAGCCCCCCATACGTAGCGGCCAGCTCCTACAATGAGCAGTTCTTC
many,TRBJ1-1,.,TRBV29-1,CSVEPVMNTEAFF,TGCAGCGTTGAACCCGTAATGAACACTGAAGCTTTCTTT
.,TRBJ1-4,.,TRBV18,CASSPTGGTPNEKLFF,TGTGCCAGCTCACCTACAGGTGGGACGCCAAATGAAAAACTGTTTTTT
many,TRBJ1-6,.,TRBV6-4,CASSDWGTDSPLHF,TGTGCCAGCAGTGACTGGGGGACGGATTCACCCCTCCACTTT
few,TRBJ2-1,.,TRBV29-1,CSVDGPSSYNEQFF,TGCAGCGTAGATGGGCCTAGCAGTTACAATGAGCAGTTCTTC
few,TRBJ2-7,.,TRBV18,CASSLRASVDEQYF,TGTGCCAGCTCACTCCGGGCTAGCGTCGACGAGCAGTACTTC
few,TRBJ2-1,TRBD1,TRBV5-1,CASSLRQGAANEQFF,TGCGCCAGCAGCTTGCGGCAGGGGGCCGCCAATGAGCAGTTCTTC
few,TRBJ1-1,.,TRBV12-3/TRBV12-4,CASSLQALNTEAFF,TGTGCCAGCAGTTTACAAGCCTTAAACACTGAAGCTTTCTTT
.,TRBJ2-3,TRBD2,TRBV20-1,CSARETLAGGPGDTQYF,TGCAGTGCTAGAGAGACACTAGCGGGAGGGCCCGGAGATACGCAGTATTTT
few,TRBJ1-2,TRBD1,TRBV20-1,CSARVGQGAGYTF,TGCAGTGCTAGAGTCGGGCAGGGGGCTGGCTACACCTTC
.,TRBJ2-5,TRBD2,TRBV12-3/TRBV12-4,CASSLIFGTSGKYQETQYF,TGTGCCAGCAGTTTAATATTCGGGACTAGCGGGAAGTACCAAGAGACCCAGTACTTC
many,TRBJ2-3,.,TRBV3-1,CASSQGVRADATDTQYF,TGTGCCAGCAGCCAAGGGGTGCGAGCGGACGCCACAGATACGCAGTATTTT
few,TRBJ2-1,TRBD2,TRBV20-1,CSAISGTSGIRQFF,TGCAGTGCAATCAGCGGGACTAGCGGGATCAGACAGTTCTTC
few,TRBJ1-1,.,TRBV29-1,CSIIHGAQNTEAFF,TGCAGTATCATACATGGGGCCCAGAACACTGAAGCTTTCTTT
.,TRBJ2-2,TRBD2,TRBV13,CASSGKGLAGISGELFF,TGTGCCAGCAGCGGGAAAGGACTAGCGGGAATCAGCGGGGAGCTGTTTTTT
few,TRBJ1-6,.,TRBV12-3/TRBV12-4,CASRDGRRGDSPLHF,TGTGCCAGCAGAGATGGGAGAAGGGGCGATTCACCCCTCCACTTT
.,TRBJ1-1,TRBD1,TRBV7-2,CASSPDRGLNTEAFF,TGTGCCAGCAGCCCTGACAGGGGGCTGAACACTGAAGCTTTCTTT
few,TRBJ1-2,.,TRBV29-1,CSVEFHFANYGYTF,TGCAGCGTTGAGTTTCACTTTGCTAACTATGGCTACACCTTC
few,TRBJ1-5,TRBD1,TRBV12-3/TRBV12-4,CASTVGTVNQPQHF,TGTGCCAGCACCGTCGGGACAGTCAATCAGCCCCAGCATTTT
few,TRBJ2-1,TRBD2,TRBV19,CASSIEPLRAGGSNEQFF,TGTGCCAGTAGTATAGAACCCCTCAGAGCGGGAGGTTCCAATGAGCAGTTCTTC
few,TRBJ1-6,.,TRBV5-1,CASSPQAPWTDYNSPLHF,TGCGCCAGCAGCCCACAAGCCCCCTGGACAGACTATAATTCACCCCTCCACTTT
few,TRBJ2-3,.,TRBV6-2/TRBV6-3,CASTPMLGLSTDTQYF,TGTGCCAGCACTCCAATGTTGGGACTGAGCACAGATACGCAGTATTTT
few,TRBJ1-2,TRBD1,TRBV6-6,CASSPGQVYGYTF,TGTGCCAGCAGCCCCGGACAGGTCTATGGCTACACCTTC
few,TRBJ1-6,TRBD1,TRBV20-1,CSARDLTGARSPLHF,TGCAGTGCTAGAGACCTGACAGGGGCTAGGTCACCCCTCCACTTT
.,TRBJ2-2,.,TRBV27,CASSSPGANTGELFF,TGTGCCAGCAGTTCCCCGGGGGCAAACACCGGGGAGCTGTTTTTT
few,TRBJ1-6,TRBD1,TRBV20-1,CSAPNWDRGNSPLHF,TGCAGTGCCCCCAACTGGGACAGGGGGAATTCACCCCTCCACTTT